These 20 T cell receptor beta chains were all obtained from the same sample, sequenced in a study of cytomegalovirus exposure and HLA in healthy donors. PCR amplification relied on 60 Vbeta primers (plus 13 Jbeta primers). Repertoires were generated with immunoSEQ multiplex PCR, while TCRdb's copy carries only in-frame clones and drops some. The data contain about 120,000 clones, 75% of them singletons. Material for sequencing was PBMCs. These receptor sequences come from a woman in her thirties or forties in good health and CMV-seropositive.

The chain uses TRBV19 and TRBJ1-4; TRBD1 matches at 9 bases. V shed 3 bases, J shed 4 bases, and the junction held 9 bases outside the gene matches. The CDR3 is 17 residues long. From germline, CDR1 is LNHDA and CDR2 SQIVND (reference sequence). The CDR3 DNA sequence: TGTGCCAGTAGTATCTACGGGACAGGGTCCGATAATGAAAAACTGTTTTTT. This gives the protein CASSIYGTGSDNEKLFF.

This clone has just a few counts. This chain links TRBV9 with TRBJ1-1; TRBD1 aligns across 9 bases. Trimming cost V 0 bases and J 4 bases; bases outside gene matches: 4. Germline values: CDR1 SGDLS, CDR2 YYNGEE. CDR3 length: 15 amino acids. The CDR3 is CASSVGAQGATEAFF. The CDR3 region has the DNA TGTGCCAGCAGCGTAGGGGCACAGGGGGCCACTGAAGCTTTCTTT. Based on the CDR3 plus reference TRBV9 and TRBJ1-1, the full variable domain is DSGVTQTPKHLITATGQRVTLRCSPRSGDLSVYWYQQSLDQGLQFLIQYYNGEERAKGNILERFSAQQFPDLHSELNLSSLELGDSALYFCASSVGAQGATEAFFGQGTRLTVV.

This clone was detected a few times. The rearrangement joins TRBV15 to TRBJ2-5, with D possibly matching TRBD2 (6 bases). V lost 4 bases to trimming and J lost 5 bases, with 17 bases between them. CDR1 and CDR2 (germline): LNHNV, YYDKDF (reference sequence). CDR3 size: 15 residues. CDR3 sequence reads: CATSIATSIIETQYF. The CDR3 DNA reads TGTGCCACCAGCATAGCTACTAGCATCATCGAGACCCAGTACTTC.

The CDR3 here is CASSPPGRHTGELFF. CDR3 sequence (DNA): TGTGCCAGCAGCCCCCCTGGGCGTCACACCGGGGAGCTGTTTTTT. V gene TRBV7-2 combines with J gene TRBJ2-2; D not resolved. The germline V gene encodes CDR1 SGHTA and CDR2 FQGNSA. CDR3 size: 15 residues. V lost 5 bases and J 3 bases, leaving 13 bases between the germline ends.

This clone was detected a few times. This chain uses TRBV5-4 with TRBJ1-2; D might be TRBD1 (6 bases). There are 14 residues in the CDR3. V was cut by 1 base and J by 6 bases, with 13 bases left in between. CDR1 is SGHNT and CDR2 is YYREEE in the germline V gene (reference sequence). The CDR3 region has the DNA TGTGCCAGCAGCTTGTCAGGGGTAAACGATGGCTACACCTTC. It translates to CASSLSGVNDGYTF. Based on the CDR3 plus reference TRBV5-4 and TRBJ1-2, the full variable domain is ETGVTQSPTHLIKTRGQQVTLRCSSQSGHNTVSWYQQALGQGPQFIFQYYREEENGRGNFPPRFSGLQFPNYSSELNVNALELDDSALYLCASSLSGVNDGYTFGSGTRLTVV.

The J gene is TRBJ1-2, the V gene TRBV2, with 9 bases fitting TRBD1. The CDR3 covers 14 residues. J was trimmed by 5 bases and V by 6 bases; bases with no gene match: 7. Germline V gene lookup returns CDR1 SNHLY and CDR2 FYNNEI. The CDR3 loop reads CASRPTGGNYGYTF. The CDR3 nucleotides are TGTGCCAGCAGACCTACAGGGGGCAATTATGGCTACACCTTC. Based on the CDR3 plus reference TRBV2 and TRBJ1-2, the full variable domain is EPEVTQTPSHQVTQMGQEVILRCVPISNHLYFYWYRQILGQKVEFLVSFYNNEISEKSEIFDDQFSVERPDGSNFTLKIRSTKLEDSAMYFCASRPTGGNYGYTFGSGTRLTVV.

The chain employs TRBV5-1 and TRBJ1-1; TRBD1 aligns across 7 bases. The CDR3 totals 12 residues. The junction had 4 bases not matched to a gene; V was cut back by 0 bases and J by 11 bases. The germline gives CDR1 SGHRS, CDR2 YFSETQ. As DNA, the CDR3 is TGCGCCAGCAGCTTGGCAGACAGGGACGCTTTCTTT. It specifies CASSLADRDAFF.

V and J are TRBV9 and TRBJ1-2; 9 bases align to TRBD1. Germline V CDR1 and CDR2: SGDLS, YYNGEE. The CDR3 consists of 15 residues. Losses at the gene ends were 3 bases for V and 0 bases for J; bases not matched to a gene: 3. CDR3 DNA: TGTGCCAGCAGCGGACGACAGGGGGCTAACTATGGCTACACCTTC. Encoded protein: CASSGRQGANYGYTF.

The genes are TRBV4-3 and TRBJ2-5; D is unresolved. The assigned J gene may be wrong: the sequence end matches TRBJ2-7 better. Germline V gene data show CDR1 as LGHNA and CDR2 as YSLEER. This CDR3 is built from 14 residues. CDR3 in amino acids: CASSQERQIYEQYF. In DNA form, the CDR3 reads TGCGCCAGCAGCCAAGAGAGGCAGATCTACGAGCAGTACTTC.

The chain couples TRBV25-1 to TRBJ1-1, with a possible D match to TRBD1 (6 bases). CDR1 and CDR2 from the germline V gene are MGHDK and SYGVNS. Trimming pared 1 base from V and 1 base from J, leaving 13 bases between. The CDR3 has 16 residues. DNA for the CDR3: TGTGCCAGCAGTGAATGGGGGAACAGGGAGAACACTGAAGCTTTCTTT. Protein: CASSEWGNRENTEAFF.

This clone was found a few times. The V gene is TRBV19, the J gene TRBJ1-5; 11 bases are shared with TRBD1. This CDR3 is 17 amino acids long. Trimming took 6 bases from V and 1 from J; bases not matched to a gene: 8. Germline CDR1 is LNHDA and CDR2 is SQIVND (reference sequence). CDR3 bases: TGTGCCAGTAGCCGGGACAGGGGGGGGGTAAGCAATCAGCCCCAGCATTTT. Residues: CASSRDRGGVSNQPQHF.

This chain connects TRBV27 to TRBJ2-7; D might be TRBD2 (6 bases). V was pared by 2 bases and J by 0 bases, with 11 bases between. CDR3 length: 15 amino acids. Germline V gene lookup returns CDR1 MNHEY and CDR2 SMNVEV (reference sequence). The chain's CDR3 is CASSLASVGSYEQYF. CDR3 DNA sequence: TGTGCCAGCAGTTTAGCTAGCGTAGGCTCCTACGAGCAGTACTTC.

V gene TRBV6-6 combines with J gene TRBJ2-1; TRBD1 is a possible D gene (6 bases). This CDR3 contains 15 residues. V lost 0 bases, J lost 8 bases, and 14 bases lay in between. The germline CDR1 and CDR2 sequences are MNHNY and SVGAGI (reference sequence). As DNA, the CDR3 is TGTGCCAGCAGTTACTCGCCATATACAGGGTATGAGCAGTTCTTC. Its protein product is CASSYSPYTGYEQFF.

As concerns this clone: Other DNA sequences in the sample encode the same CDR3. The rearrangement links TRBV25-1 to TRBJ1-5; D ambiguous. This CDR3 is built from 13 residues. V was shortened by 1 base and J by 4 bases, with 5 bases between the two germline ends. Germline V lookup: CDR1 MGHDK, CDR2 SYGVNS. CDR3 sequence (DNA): TGTGCCAGCAGTGAATCCGGGAATCAGCCCCAGCATTTT. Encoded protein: CASSESGNQPQHF.

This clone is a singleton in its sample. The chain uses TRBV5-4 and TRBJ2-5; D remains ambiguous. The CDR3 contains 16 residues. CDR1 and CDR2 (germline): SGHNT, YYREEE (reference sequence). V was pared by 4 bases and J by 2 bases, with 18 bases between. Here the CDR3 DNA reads TGTGCCAGCAGCCCCCTCGGCGCGTCCGGGCAAGAGACCCAGTACTTC. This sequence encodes CASSPLGASGQETQYF.

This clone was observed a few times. CDR3 in amino acids: CASSQIEGLEQYF. CDR3 nucleotide sequence: TGTGCCAGCAGCCAAATAGAAGGACTCGAGCAGTACTTC. This chain joins TRBV14 and TRBJ2-7; TRBD2 is a possible D gene (5 bases). The ends were cut back, 2 bases at V and 6 bases at J, with 11 bases in the middle. This CDR3 region has 13 residues. Germline V CDR1 and CDR2: SGHDN, FVKESK.

The CDR3: CAWIRDRGNYGYTF. As DNA, the CDR3 is TGTGCCTGGATTAGGGACAGGGGGAACTATGGCTACACCTTC. The rearrangement links TRBV30 to TRBJ1-2; TRBD1 agrees at 11 bases. CDR3 length equals 14 residues. Germline loops: CDR1 GTSNPN, CDR2 SVGIG (reference sequence). V dropped 4 bases and J dropped 2; count of bases not matched to a gene: 3.

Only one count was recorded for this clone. The CDR3 bases are TGTGCCACTAAGGGGGCTAGCGGGAGGGACAATGAGCAGTTCTTC. Translated, it gives CATKGASGRDNEQFF. V and J are TRBV10-3 and TRBJ2-1, with TRBD2 matching over 12 bases. This CDR3 spans 15 amino acids. J gave up 5 bases and V 10 bases, and 9 bases lay outside the gene matches. The germline gives CDR1 ENHRY, CDR2 SYGVKD.

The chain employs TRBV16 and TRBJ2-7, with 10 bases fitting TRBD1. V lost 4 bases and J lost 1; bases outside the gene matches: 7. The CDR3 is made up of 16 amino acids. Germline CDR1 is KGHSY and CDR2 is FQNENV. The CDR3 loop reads CASSRGPGQGSYEQYF. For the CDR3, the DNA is TGTGCCAGCAGCCGGGGGCCGGGACAGGGGTCCTACGAGCAGTACTTC.

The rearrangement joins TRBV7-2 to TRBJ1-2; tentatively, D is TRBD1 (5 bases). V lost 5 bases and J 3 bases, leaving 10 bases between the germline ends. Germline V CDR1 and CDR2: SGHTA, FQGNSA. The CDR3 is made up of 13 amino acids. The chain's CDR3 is CASSPTDYYGYTF. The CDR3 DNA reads TGTGCCAGCAGCCCGACAGACTACTATGGCTACACCTTC.